These T cell receptor beta chains were read from a single sample in a study of OX40 agonist ivuxolimab in advanced cancers. Sequencing was performed with immunoSEQ multiplex PCR; in TCRdb, only in-frame clones are kept and a portion is missing. The sample holds 20,000 to 25,000 clones; about 93% are singletons and the top ten take 50% to 65%. The source was CD4+ or CD8+ T cells sorted from blood, collected in a trial of the OX40 agonist ivuxolimab. The receptors shown here come from an adult with an advanced solid tumor such as melanoma, head and neck, liver or kidney cancer. CDR3s include the opening cysteine and the closing phenylalanine or tryptophan. A D gene is named only where the DNA matches it firmly. Clone sizes are given selectively: once, few, many, or a class where the clone is expanded.

>TRBV6-5|TRBJ2-5|-|TRBD2
CASSYSLAGDETQYF
TGTGCCAGCAGTTACTCCCTAGCGGGGGATGAGACCCAGTACTTC
>TRBV5-6|TRBJ2-3|-|TRBD2
CASSSGTSKYF
TGTGCCAGCAGCTCCGGGACTAGCAAGTATTTT
>TRBV2|TRBJ1-3|-|-
CASSEEPQGSGNTIYF
TGTGCCAGCAGTGAAGAACCTCAGGGTTCTGGAAACACCATATATTTT
>TRBV15|TRBJ1-3|-|-
CATSKGQHSGNTIYF
TGTGCCACCAGCAAAGGACAGCACTCTGGAAACACCATATATTTT
>TRBV5-1|TRBJ2-7|-|-
CASSLGPNYEQYF
TGCGCCAGCAGCTTAGGGCCAAACTACGAGCAGTACTTC
>TRBV30|TRBJ2-7|-|-
CAWTQGGGEQYF
TGTGCCTGGACTCAGGGGGGTGGCGAGCAGTACTTC
>TRBV19|TRBJ2-5|-|-
CASSIRNQETQYF
TGTGCCAGTAGTATACGTAACCAAGAGACCCAGTACTTC
>TRBV13|TRBJ2-7|-|TRBD1
CASSLGGTGEYEQYF
TGTGCCAGCAGCTTAGGAGGGACAGGGGAATACGAGCAGTACTTC
>TRBV5-1|TRBJ2-3|-|TRBD1
CASSLGGTGLAHTQYF
TGCGCCAGCAGCTTGGGCGGGACAGGGCTCGCCCATACGCAGTATTTT
>TRBV5-6|TRBJ2-7|-|TRBD1
CASKPGQGYSEQYF
TGTGCCAGCAAACCGGGACAGGGGTATAGCGAGCAGTACTTC
>TRBV6-1|TRBJ2-7|-|-
CASSQGFYEQYF
TGTGCCAGCAGCCAAGGCTTTTACGAGCAGTACTTC
>TRBV14|TRBJ1-5|-|TRBD1
CASSLRDRGLFEYQPQHF
TGTGCCAGCAGTCTTCGGGACAGGGGGCTGTTCGAATATCAGCCCCAGCATTTT
>TRBV4-1|TRBJ1-1|-|-
CASSQGGLPNTEAFF
TGCGCCAGCAGCCAAGGGGGTCTGCCGAACACTGAAGCTTTCTTT
>TRBV5-4|TRBJ2-1|-|TRBD2
CASSPAGGPNEQFF
TGTGCCAGCAGCCCAGCGGGGGGGCCAAATGAGCAGTTCTTC
>TRBV19|TRBJ1-1|-|TRBD1
CASSIMGQGDTEAFF
TGTGCCAGTAGTATAATGGGACAGGGAGACACTGAAGCTTTCTTT
>TRBV14|TRBJ2-7|-|TRBD1
CASSYPGTGGEQYF
TGTGCCAGCAGCTACCCCGGGACAGGGGGCGAGCAGTACTTC
>TRBV7-9|TRBJ2-3|-|TRBD2
CASSFFSSGYTDTQYF
TGTGCCAGCAGCTTCTTCTCTAGCGGCTACACAGATACGCAGTATTTT
>TRBV27|TRBJ1-1|-|TRBD1
CASKMTGVNTEAFF
TGTGCCAGCAAGATGACAGGGGTGAACACTGAAGCTTTCTTT
>TRBV2|TRBJ2-5|-|-
CASVALSGGQKDQETQYF
TGTGCCAGCGTAGCCCTATCAGGAGGACAGAAAGACCAAGAGACCCAGTACTTC
>TRBV7-9|TRBJ2-7|once|-
CASSLGSGFRLEHEQYF
TGTGCCAGCAGCTTAGGTTCGGGGTTTAGACTGGAGCACGAGCAGTACTTC
>TRBV30|TRBJ1-4|-|-
CAYSQGLTNEKLFF
TGTGCCTACAGCCAGGGCCTCACTAATGAAAAACTGTTTTTT
>TRBV5-1|TRBJ2-3|-|TRBD2
CASSLASGGDTDTQYF
TGCGCCAGCAGCTTGGCTAGCGGGGGGGACACAGATACGCAGTATTTT
>TRBV7-9|TRBJ2-5|-|TRBD1
CASSQRQGTQETQYF
TGTGCCAGCAGCCAAAGACAGGGGACCCAAGAGACCCAGTACTTC
>TRBV4-2|TRBJ2-5|-|-
CASSQGAKETQYF
TGTGCCAGCAGCCAAGGGGCGAAGGAGACCCAGTACTTC
>TRBV19|TRBJ1-4|-|-
CASMGMTGPNEKLFF
TGTGCCAGTATGGGGATGACAGGACCTAATGAAAAACTGTTTTTT
>TRBV12-2|TRBJ1-2|-|-
CASRLAEEVFLGYTF
TGTGCAAGTCGCTTAGCGGAAGAGGTGTTTTTGGGCTACACCTTC
>TRBV5-1|TRBJ1-1|-|TRBD1
CASSLLPQGSGATEAFF
TGCGCCAGCAGCTTGCTCCCACAGGGGTCCGGGGCCACTGAAGCTTTCTTT
>TRBV6-1|TRBJ2-3|-|TRBD1
CATGTGEPDTQYF
TGTGCCACCGGGACAGGAGAGCCAGATACGCAGTATTTT